The clone carrying this T cell receptor (beta chain) was detected many times. Its antigen is not identified. Trimming removed 5 bases at V and 10 bases at J, with 12 bases between. The CDR3 covers 12 residues. Per germline, CDR1 LGHDT and CDR2 YNNKEL (reference sequence). This sample is drawn from a study of T-cell reconstitution after alpha-beta-depleted transplantation in children. It was with unique molecular identifiers that the TCRbeta library was prepared. In TCRdb, the PCR reads were re-called with MiXCR into one record per CDR3 protein. The table lists 200,000 to 250,000 distinct CDR3 sequences, 6.5% to 10% of them singletons. Study results and caveats: Newly produced T cells mostly accounted for T-cell counts and diversity one year post-transplant. Roughly two months post-transplant, alpha-beta T cells reportedly originated from several hundred graft clones that had expanded.

The clonotype was recovered from a male patient under 18 who had a stem cell transplant for acute lymphoblastic leukemia, so the T cells may come from the graft donor. Sequences were derived from PBMCs, mostly from graft donor cells, sampled 180 days after TCRalphabeta/CD19-depleted stem cell transplant. The rearrangement links TRBV3-1 to TRBJ2-1, with D unclear. The CDR3 DNA reads as TGTGCCAGCAGCGGGGTGAGAATGGAGCAGTTCTTC. It specifies CASSGVRMEQFF.